This T cell receptor beta chain was sequenced during a study of blood T cells in healthy people across ages. This clonotype was detected once. At one boundary the junction diverges from the germline segment, which might be a read error. A second PCR, run for about 6 to 11 cycles, used a sample-barcoded 5' primer plus a J-beta primer mix. One entry per CDR3 protein results from TCRdb running MiXCR on the 5' RACE reads. Of approximately 1.5 million distinct CDR3 sequences listed, approximately 42% are singletons. The specimen was blood. The clonotype was recovered from a woman in her late teens or twenties in good health.

The CDR3 loop is CATQGYYELYF. In nucleotides, the CDR3 is TGTGCCACCCAGGGGTACTACGAGCTGTACTTC. This chain links TRBV12-3 or TRBV12-4 with TRBJ2-7, with D possibly matching TRBD1 (6 bases). This CDR3 contains 11 residues.